This T cell receptor (beta chain) was observed in a study of T cell repertoires in cytomegalovirus infection (dated by TCRdb to between 2018 and 2021). At the level of the whole study: Donor HLA type was relevant to the analysis, as public TCR beta signatures indicated carriage of CMV infection together with the matching HLA type. Overall results and qualifications from the work: In both this cohort and an independent cohort of 350 or so donors, the cumulative frequency of public TCR beta family members distinguished carriers of CMV infection plus the relevant HLA type. In the ex vivo response, HLA-C-restricted CMV-specific TCR beta clonotypes were dominant, and in two of eight donors the single most frequent clonotype came from this HLA-C-restricted group.

Instrument on record: Illumina HiSeq 1500. Using fastp trimming at Q25 and MiXCR clonotype assembly, TCRdb reanalyzed the public sequencing data and kept in-frame beta chains. CDR3 protein sequences are deduplicated, and each keeps its most common genes and DNA. The table for this sample lists 310,000 or so distinct CDR3 sequences; about 8.8% of them were counted only once. The ten largest clones capture about 2.3% of the sample. Many counts were recorded for this clonotype. Its recognized antigen is unknown. Base qualities were left out, and no much larger clone turns up one base away. Sequenced sample: PBMCs. This TCR was sampled from a human donor in good health (CMV status not recorded). Some clones in this sample may be carry-over from other donors' samples.

The CDR3 protein sequence reads: CASSTRRPGGGETQYF. The sequenced DNA: TGTGCCAGCAGCACCCGACGGCCAGGGGGCGGGGAGACCCAGTACTTC. Here the chain combines TRBV11-3 and TRBJ2-5; TRBD1 fits 8 bases in the junction. CDR3 length: 16 amino acids, cysteine to phenylalanine. Only the CDR3 portion is preserved as DNA: 48 bases, with reading frame beginning at the first base. Sequences SGHNT (CDR1) and YENEEA (CDR2) are obtained from the germline V gene. The junction shows trimming of 5 bases on V and 5 bases on J, and the gene matches do not reach 13 bases of it.